The 4 T cell receptor beta chains below come from one sample, sequenced in a study of blood T cell repertoires in COVID-19. Assay used: immunoSEQ multiplex PCR; TCRdb lists only in-frame clones, some missing. The sample holds 150,000 to 200,000 clones, approximately 93% seen once. What was sequenced was peripheral blood. All receptors derive from an older woman with COVID-19, enrolled during active disease.

The CDR3, as DNA: TGTGCCAGCAGCTTTGGCGCAGGGATAGCTAACTATGGCTACACCTTC. Translated: CASSFGAGIANYGYTF. The rearrangement links TRBV5-6 to TRBJ1-2; D might be TRBD1 (5 bases). CDR1 and CDR2 from the germline V gene are SGHDT and YYEEEE. V was clipped by 2 bases and J by 0 bases, with 14 bases between them. The CDR3 has 16 residues.

The V and J genes are TRBV6-2 or TRBV6-3 and TRBJ2-7; TRBD2 agrees at 15 bases. The CDR3 length is 20 residues. V shed 2 bases and J 2 bases; nucleotides not matched to a gene: 13. CDR1 is MNHEY, CDR2 SVGEGT, per germline. CDR3 loop: CASSYPPGLAGGHPPYEQYF. The CDR3 nucleotides read TGTGCCAGCAGTTACCCTCCGGGACTAGCGGGGGGCCATCCGCCCTACGAGCAGTACTTC.

This rearrangement joins TRBV4-2 to TRBJ1-3, with TRBD1 as a possible D gene (6 bases). Trimming left V 0 bases short and J 3 bases short, with 12 bases between. Per germline, CDR1 LGHNA and CDR2 YNFKEQ. CDR3 length: 16 amino acids. The CDR3 is CASSQDGGAGGNTIYF. The CDR3 nucleotides are TGTGCCAGCAGCCAAGATGGGGGGGCGGGTGGAAACACCATATATTTT.

Points on this clone: This same CDR3 is encoded by further DNA sequences in the sample. The V call is TRBV6-5, the J call TRBJ1-2; no definite D call. The germline CDR1 and CDR2 sequences are MNHEY and SVGAGI. Trimming took off 2 bases at V and 4 bases at J, with 5 bases between the two ends. The CDR3 is made up of 12 amino acids. Written as DNA, the CDR3 is TGTGCCAGCAGTTACGGCGGCTATGGCTACACCTTC. It is translated as CASSYGGYGYTF.